Listed below are T cell receptor beta chains from one sample, sequenced in a study of blood T cells in healthy people across ages. TCRdb reprocessed the 5' RACE reads with MiXCR, giving one entry per CDR3 protein. The data hold roughly 680,000 distinct CDR3 sequences, with roughly 21% observed a single time. The material sequenced was blood. These receptors were collected from a man in his 70s in good health. The CDR3 runs from the conserved cysteine through the conserved F or W. The D gene is left open where the match is weak. Rows give clone size only sometimes, using once, few, many, or a class for an expanded clone.

D gene: -; clone size: -; J gene: TRBJ2-7; V gene: TRBV3-1; CDR3 protein: CASKRRGATYEQYF; CDR3 DNA: TGTGCCAGCAAACGCCGGGGGGCAACCTACGAGCAGTACTTC
D gene: TRBD2; clone size: few; J gene: TRBJ2-7; V gene: TRBV20-1; CDR3 protein: CSAKLAGGPNEQYF; CDR3 DNA: TGCAGTGCTAAACTAGCGGGAGGGCCTAACGAGCAGTACTTC
D gene: -; clone size: -; J gene: TRBJ2-5; V gene: TRBV24-1; CDR3 protein: CATSAAAQETQYF; CDR3 DNA: TGTGCCACCAGTGCGGCAGCTCAAGAGACCCAGTACTTC
D gene: TRBD1; clone size: -; J gene: TRBJ2-5; V gene: TRBV12-3/TRBV12-4; CDR3 protein: CASSINPQGKDF; CDR3 DNA: TGTGCCAGCAGCATTAACCCACAGGGGAAGGACTTC
D gene: TRBD2; clone size: few; J gene: TRBJ2-2; V gene: TRBV3-1; CDR3 protein: CASSQSGRGTGELFF; CDR3 DNA: TGTGCCAGCAGCCAGAGCGGGAGAGGCACCGGGGAGCTGTTTTTT
D gene: -; clone size: few; J gene: TRBJ2-5; V gene: TRBV5-1; CDR3 protein: CASSKGTMRQETQYF; CDR3 DNA: TGCGCCAGCAGCAAAGGGACGATGAGACAAGAGACCCAGTACTTC
D gene: -; clone size: few; J gene: TRBJ2-1; V gene: TRBV2; CDR3 protein: CASTLENYNEQFF; CDR3 DNA: TGTGCCAGCACCCTCGAGAATTACAATGAGCAGTTCTTC
D gene: -; clone size: few; J gene: TRBJ2-2; V gene: TRBV12-3/TRBV12-4; CDR3 protein: CASSFPRGELFF; CDR3 DNA: TGTGCCAGCAGTTTCCCCAGGGGGGAGCTGTTTTTT
D gene: TRBD1; clone size: few; J gene: TRBJ2-1; V gene: TRBV5-1; CDR3 protein: CASSWGGQGNEQFF; CDR3 DNA: TGCGCCAGCAGCTGGGGGGGACAGGGCAATGAGCAGTTCTTC
D gene: -; clone size: few; J gene: TRBJ1-1; V gene: TRBV20-1; CDR3 protein: CSASSSGGGGTEAFF; CDR3 DNA: TGCAGTGCTAGCTCCTCTGGGGGCGGGGGGACTGAAGCTTTCTTT
D gene: TRBD1; clone size: few; J gene: TRBJ2-5; V gene: TRBV13; CDR3 protein: CASSRTGLAETQYF; CDR3 DNA: TGTGCCAGCAGCCGGACAGGGCTGGCAGAGACCCAGTACTTC
D gene: TRBD2; clone size: few; J gene: TRBJ2-3; V gene: TRBV24-1; CDR3 protein: CAASEPSGRAGDTQYF; CDR3 DNA: TGTGCCGCCAGTGAACCAAGCGGGAGGGCCGGAGATACGCAGTATTTT
D gene: TRBD2; clone size: -; J gene: TRBJ2-1; V gene: TRBV6-5; CDR3 protein: CASSYSGGLAGDEQFF; CDR3 DNA: TGTGCCAGCAGTTACTCGGGGGGACTAGCGGGAGATGAGCAGTTCTTC
D gene: -; clone size: -; J gene: TRBJ2-7; V gene: TRBV28; CDR3 protein: CASGKGPTYEQYF; CDR3 DNA: TGTGCCAGCGGCAAGGGGCCAACCTACGAGCAGTACTTC
D gene: TRBD2; clone size: -; J gene: TRBJ2-7; V gene: TRBV20-1; CDR3 protein: CSAGGTSEDYQQYF; CDR3 DNA: TGCAGTGCCGGTGGGACTAGCGAGGACTACCAGCAGTACTTC
D gene: TRBD2; clone size: -; J gene: TRBJ2-3; V gene: TRBV3-1; CDR3 protein: CASSQDGLAGGLTDTQYF; CDR3 DNA: TGTGCCAGCAGCCAAGATGGCCTAGCGGGAGGACTCACAGATACGCAGTATTTT
D gene: -; clone size: -; J gene: TRBJ2-1; V gene: TRBV7-2; CDR3 protein: CASSLVAGPSSYNEQFF; CDR3 DNA: TGTGCCAGCAGCTTAGTGGCGGGACCTAGCTCCTACAATGAGCAGTTCTTC
D gene: -; clone size: -; J gene: TRBJ2-5; V gene: TRBV7-3; CDR3 protein: CASSLYGVGAGETQYF; CDR3 DNA: TGTGCCAGCAGCTTATACGGCGTTGGGGCCGGAGAGACCCAGTACTTC
D gene: -; clone size: -; J gene: TRBJ1-4; V gene: TRBV5-5; CDR3 protein: CASSRQSRVEEKLFF; CDR3 DNA: TGTGCCAGCAGCCGACAATCCAGGGTGGAGGAAAAACTGTTTTTT
D gene: -; clone size: -; J gene: TRBJ2-7; V gene: TRBV4-3; CDR3 protein: CASPEFYEQYF; CDR3 DNA: TGCGCCAGTCCGGAGTTCTACGAGCAGTACTTC
D gene: -; clone size: -; J gene: TRBJ2-1; V gene: TRBV20-1; CDR3 protein: CSARTRTSAAEQFF; CDR3 DNA: TGCAGTGCTAGGACAAGAACTAGTGCAGCTGAGCAGTTCTTC
D gene: TRBD1; clone size: -; J gene: TRBJ2-1; V gene: TRBV28; CDR3 protein: CASSPGQGVGEQFF; CDR3 DNA: TGTGCCAGCAGCCCCGGACAGGGAGTTGGTGAGCAGTTCTTC
D gene: -; clone size: -; J gene: TRBJ2-3; V gene: TRBV27; CDR3 protein: CASSTGYGGDTQYF; CDR3 DNA: TGTGCCAGCAGTACAGGGTATGGTGGAGATACGCAGTATTTT
D gene: -; clone size: -; J gene: TRBJ2-5; V gene: TRBV29-1; CDR3 protein: CSVEGGTETQYF; CDR3 DNA: TGCAGCGTTGAAGGGGGAACAGAGACCCAGTACTTC
D gene: -; clone size: -; J gene: TRBJ1-2; V gene: TRBV10-2; CDR3 protein: CASSDDGYGYTF; CDR3 DNA: TGCGCCAGCAGTGACGACGGGTATGGCTACACCTTC
D gene: -; clone size: -; J gene: TRBJ2-1; V gene: TRBV6-1; CDR3 protein: CASSLGPGTYNEQFF; CDR3 DNA: TGTGCCAGCAGTTTAGGACCTGGAACCTACAATGAGCAGTTCTTC